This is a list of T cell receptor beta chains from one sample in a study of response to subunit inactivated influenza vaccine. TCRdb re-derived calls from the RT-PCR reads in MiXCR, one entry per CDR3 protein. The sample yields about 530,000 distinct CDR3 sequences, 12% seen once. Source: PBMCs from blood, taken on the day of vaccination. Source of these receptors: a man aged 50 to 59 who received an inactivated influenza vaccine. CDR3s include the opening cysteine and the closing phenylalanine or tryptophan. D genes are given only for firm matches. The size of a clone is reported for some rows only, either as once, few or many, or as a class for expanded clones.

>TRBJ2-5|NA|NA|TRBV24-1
CATSDTRKETQYF
TGTGCCACCAGTGACACCCGTAAGGAGACCCAGTACTTC
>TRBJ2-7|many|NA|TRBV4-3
CASSQDTQRYEQYF
TGCGCCAGCAGCCAAGATACCCAGCGGTACGAGCAGTACTTC
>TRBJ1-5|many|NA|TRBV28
CASTPGVRGGNQPQHF
TGTGCCAGCACCCCAGGGGTACGGGGAGGCAATCAGCCCCAGCATTTT
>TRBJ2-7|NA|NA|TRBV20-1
CSAADWTTYEQYF
TGCAGTGCTGCTGATTGGACAACCTACGAGCAGTACTTC
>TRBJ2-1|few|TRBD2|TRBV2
CASSVGLAGALNEQFF
TGTGCCAGCAGTGTCGGACTAGCGGGGGCCCTCAATGAGCAGTTCTTC
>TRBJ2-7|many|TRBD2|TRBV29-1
CSVMTSGRSHEQYF
TGCAGCGTCATGACTAGCGGGAGGTCCCACGAGCAGTACTTC
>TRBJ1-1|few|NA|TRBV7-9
CASSKASSSGTEAFF
TGTGCCAGCAGCAAAGCATCATCGAGCGGTACTGAAGCTTTCTTT
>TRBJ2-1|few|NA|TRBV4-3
CASSPRWGGTYNEQFF
TGCGCCAGCAGCCCACGGTGGGGGGGGACATACAATGAGCAGTTCTTC
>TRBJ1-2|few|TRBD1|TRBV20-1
CSARDRDSSYGYTF
TGCAGTGCTAGAGATCGGGACAGCTCCTATGGCTACACCTTC
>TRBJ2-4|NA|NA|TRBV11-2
CASSSTRRLVKNIQYF
TGTGCCAGCAGCTCCACCCGGCGCCTGGTCAAAAACATTCAGTACTTC
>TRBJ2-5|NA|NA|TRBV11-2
CASSTSTGQETQYF
TGTGCCAGCAGCACTAGTACTGGGCAAGAGACCCAGTACTTC
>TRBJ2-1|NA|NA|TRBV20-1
CSARQGQSGSSYNEQFF
TGCAGTGCTCGACAGGGCCAGAGCGGGAGCTCCTACAATGAGCAGTTCTTC
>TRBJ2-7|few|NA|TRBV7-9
CASSGVGNYEQYF
TGTGCCAGCAGCGGGGTGGGAAACTACGAGCAGTACTTC
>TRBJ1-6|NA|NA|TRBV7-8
CASSSSRGGSPLHF
TGTGCCAGCAGCTCCAGCAGGGGCGGCTCACCCCTCCACTTT
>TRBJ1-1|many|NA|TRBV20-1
CSARSGSSNTEAFF
TGCAGTGCTAGGTCCGGCAGCTCTAACACTGAAGCTTTCTTT
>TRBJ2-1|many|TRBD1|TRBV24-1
CATSDSDRAYNEQFF
TGTGCCACCAGTGATTCCGACAGGGCCTACAATGAGCAGTTCTTC
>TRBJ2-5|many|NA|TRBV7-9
CASSFQASGQETQYF
TGTGCCAGCAGCTTCCAGGCCTCAGGCCAAGAGACCCAGTACTTC
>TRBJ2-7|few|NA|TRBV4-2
CASSQDPINYEQYF
TGTGCCAGCAGCCAAGACCCGATAAATTACGAGCAGTACTTC
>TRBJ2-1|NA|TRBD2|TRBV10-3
CAIGRLAGRTSSYNEQFF
TGTGCCATCGGGAGGTTAGCGGGGCGAACGAGCTCCTACAATGAGCAGTTCTTC
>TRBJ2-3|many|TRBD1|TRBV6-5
CASGYGTGTDTQYF
TGTGCCAGCGGGTACGGGACAGGCACAGATACGCAGTATTTT
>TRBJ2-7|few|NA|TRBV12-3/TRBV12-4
CASSSRDISFDEQYF
TGTGCCAGCAGTTCCCGGGACATTAGCTTCGACGAGCAGTACTTC
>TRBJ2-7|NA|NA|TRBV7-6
CASSLAGRGGYEQYF
TGTGCCAGCAGCTTAGCTGGACGAGGGGGTTACGAGCAGTACTTC
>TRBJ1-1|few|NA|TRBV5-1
CASSLRGRLLNTEAFF
TGCGCCAGCAGCTTAAGGGGCCGGCTTCTGAACACTGAAGCTTTCTTT
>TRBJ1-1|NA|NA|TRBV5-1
CASSFLPVRNTEAFF
TGCGCCAGCAGCTTCCTCCCAGTTAGGAACACTGAAGCTTTCTTT
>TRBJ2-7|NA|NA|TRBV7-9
CASSFPMGQNSYEQYF
TGTGCCAGCAGCTTCCCGATGGGGCAGAACTCCTACGAGCAGTACTTC
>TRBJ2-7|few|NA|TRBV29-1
CSVVWWDTSYEQYF
TGCAGCGTTGTTTGGTGGGACACCTCCTACGAGCAGTACTTC
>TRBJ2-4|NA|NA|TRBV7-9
CASSLFTLAKNIQYF
TGTGCCAGCAGCTTATTCACCTTAGCCAAAAACATTCAGTACTTC
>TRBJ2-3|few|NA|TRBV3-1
CASSLRSPGPDTQYF
TGTGCCAGCAGCCTGCGATCTCCGGGCCCAGATACGCAGTATTTT
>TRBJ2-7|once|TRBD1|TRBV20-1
CSARSQQGYEQYF
TGCAGTGCTAGAAGTCAACAGGGGTACGAGCAGTACTTC
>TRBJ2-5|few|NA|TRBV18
CASSPGLWGSETQYF
TGTGCCAGCTCACCGGGTTTGTGGGGGAGCGAGACCCAGTACTTC
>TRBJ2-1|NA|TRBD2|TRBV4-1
CASSPSLSGGAPAFF
TGCGCCAGCAGCCCCTCCCTATCGGGGGGGGCACCGGCTTTCTTC
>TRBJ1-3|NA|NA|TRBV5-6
CASTDFGGALGNTIYF
TGTGCCAGCACGGATTTTGGCGGGGCACTTGGAAACACCATATATTTT
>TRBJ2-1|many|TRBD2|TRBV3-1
CASSGRLAGENNEQFF
TGTGCCAGCAGCGGACGACTAGCGGGAGAAAACAATGAGCAGTTCTTC
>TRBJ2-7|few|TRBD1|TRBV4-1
CASSTTGTGYEQYF
TGCGCCAGCAGTACAACCGGGACAGGGTACGAGCAGTACTTC
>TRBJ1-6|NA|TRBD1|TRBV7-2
CASSSRDRGSPLHF
TGTGCCAGCAGTTCCCGGGACAGGGGATCACCCCTCCACTTT
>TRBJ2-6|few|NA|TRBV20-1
CSARSGQGRAGANVLTF
TGCAGTGCTAGATCCGGGCAGGGGAGGGCTGGGGCCAACGTCCTGACTTTC
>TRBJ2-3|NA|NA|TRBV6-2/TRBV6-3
CASSPGPPPDTQYF
TGTGCCAGCAGCCCCGGTCCGCCGCCAGATACGCAGTATTTT
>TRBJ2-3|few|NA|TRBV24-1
CATSRLSVDTQYF
TGTGCCACCAGCCGACTTTCAGTGGATACGCAGTATTTT
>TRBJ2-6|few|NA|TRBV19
CASSTYSGANVLTF
TGTGCCAGTAGTACCTACTCTGGGGCCAACGTCCTGACTTTC
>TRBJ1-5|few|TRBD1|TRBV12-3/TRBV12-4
CASSSGQGARNQPQHF
TGTGCCAGCAGTTCCGGACAGGGGGCTCGAAATCAGCCCCAGCATTTT
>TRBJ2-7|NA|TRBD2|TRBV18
CASSPTSGKSSYEQYF
TGTGCCAGCTCACCGACTAGCGGGAAGAGCTCCTACGAGCAGTACTTC